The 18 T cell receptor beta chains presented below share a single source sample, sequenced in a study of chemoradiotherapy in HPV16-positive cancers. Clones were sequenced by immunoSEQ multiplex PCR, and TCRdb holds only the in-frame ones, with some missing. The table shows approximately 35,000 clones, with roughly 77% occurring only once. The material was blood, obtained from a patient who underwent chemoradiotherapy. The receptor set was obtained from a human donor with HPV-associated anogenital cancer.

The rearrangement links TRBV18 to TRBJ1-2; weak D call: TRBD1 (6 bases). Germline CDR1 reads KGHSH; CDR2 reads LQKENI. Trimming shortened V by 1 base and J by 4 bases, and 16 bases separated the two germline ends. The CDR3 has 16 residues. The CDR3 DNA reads TGTGCCAGCTCACCACGCTCTGAAGGGGGTCCCTATGGCTACACCTTC. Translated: CASSPRSEGGPYGYTF. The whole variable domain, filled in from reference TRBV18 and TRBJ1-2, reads NAGVMQNPRHLVRRRGQEARLRCSPMKGHSHVYWYRQLPEEGLKFMVYLQKENIIDESGMPKERFSAEFPKEGPSILRIQQVVRGDSAAYFCASSPRSEGGPYGYTFGSGTRLTVV.

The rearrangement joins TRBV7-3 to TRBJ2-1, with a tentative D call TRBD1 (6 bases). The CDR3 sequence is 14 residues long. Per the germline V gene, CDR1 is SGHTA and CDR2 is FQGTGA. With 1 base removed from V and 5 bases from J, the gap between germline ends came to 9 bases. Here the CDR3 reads CASSLMRTDNEQFF. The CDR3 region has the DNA TGTGCCAGCAGCTTAATGCGGACAGACAATGAGCAGTTCTTC.

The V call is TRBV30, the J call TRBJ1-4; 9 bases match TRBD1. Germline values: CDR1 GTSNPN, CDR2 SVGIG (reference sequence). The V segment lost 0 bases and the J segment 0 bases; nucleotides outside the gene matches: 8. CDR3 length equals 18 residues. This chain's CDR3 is CAWSVLQGAWATNEKLFF. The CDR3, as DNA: TGTGCCTGGAGTGTCCTACAGGGGGCCTGGGCAACTAATGAAAAACTGTTTTTT.

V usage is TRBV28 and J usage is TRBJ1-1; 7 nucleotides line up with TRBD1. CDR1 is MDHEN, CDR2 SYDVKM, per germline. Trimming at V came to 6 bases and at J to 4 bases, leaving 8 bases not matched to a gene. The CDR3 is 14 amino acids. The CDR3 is CASSRQGGSTEAFF. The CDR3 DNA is TGTGCCAGCAGCCGACAGGGAGGATCCACTGAAGCTTTCTTT. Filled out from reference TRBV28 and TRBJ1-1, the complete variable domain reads DVKVTQSSRYLVKRTGEKVFLECVQDMDHENMFWYRQDPGLGLRLIYFSYDVKMKEKGDIPEGYSVSREKKERFSLILESASTNQTSMYLCASSRQGGSTEAFFGQGTRLTVV.

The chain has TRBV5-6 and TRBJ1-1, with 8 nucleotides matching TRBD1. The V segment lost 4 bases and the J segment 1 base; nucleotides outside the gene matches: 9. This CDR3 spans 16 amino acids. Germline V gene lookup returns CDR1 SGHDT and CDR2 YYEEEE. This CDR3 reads CASSEGFGTGNTEAFF. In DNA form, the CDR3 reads TGTGCCAGCAGCGAGGGCTTCGGGACAGGGAACACTGAAGCTTTCTTT.

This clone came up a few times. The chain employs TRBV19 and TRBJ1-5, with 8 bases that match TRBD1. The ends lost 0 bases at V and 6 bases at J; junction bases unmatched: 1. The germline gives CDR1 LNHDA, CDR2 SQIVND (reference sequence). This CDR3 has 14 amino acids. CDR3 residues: CASSIDTGGQPQHF. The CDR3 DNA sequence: TGTGCCAGTAGTATAGACACAGGGGGTCAGCCCCAGCATTTT.

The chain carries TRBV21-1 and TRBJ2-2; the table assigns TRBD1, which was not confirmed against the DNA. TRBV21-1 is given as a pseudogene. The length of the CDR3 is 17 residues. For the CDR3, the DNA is TGTGCCAGCAGCAAAGTGAGGGAGGGACAGGGTACCGGGGAGCTGTTTTTT. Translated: CASSKVREGQGTGELFF.

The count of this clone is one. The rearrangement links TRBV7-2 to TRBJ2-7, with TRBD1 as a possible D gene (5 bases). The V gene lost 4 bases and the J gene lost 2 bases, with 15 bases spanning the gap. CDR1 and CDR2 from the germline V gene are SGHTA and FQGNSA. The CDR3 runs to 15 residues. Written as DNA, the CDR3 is TGTGCCAGCAGCTCCGGCAGGGCACCCCCCTACGAGCAGTACTTC. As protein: CASSSGRAPPYEQYF.

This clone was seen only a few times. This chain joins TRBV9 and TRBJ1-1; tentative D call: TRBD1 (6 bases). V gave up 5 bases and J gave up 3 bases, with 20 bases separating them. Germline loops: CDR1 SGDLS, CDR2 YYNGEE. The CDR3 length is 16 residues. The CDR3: CASSATGIYLDTEAFF. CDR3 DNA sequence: TGTGCCAGCAGTGCTACAGGGATATATCTGGACACTGAAGCTTTCTTT.

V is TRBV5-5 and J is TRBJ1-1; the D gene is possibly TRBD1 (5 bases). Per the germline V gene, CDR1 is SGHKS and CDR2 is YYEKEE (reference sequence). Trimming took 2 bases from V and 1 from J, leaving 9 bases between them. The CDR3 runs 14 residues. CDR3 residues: CASSFGGGNTEAFF. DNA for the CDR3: TGTGCCAGCAGCTTTGGGGGGGGGAACACTGAAGCTTTCTTT. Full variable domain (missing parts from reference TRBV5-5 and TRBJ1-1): DAGVTQSPTHLIKTRGQQVTLRCSPISGHKSVSWYQQVLGQGPQFIFQYYEKEERGRGNFPDRFSARQFPNYSSELNVNALLLGDSALYLCASSFGGGNTEAFFGQGTRLTVV.

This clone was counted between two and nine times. The CDR3 sequence is CASSLAGANSPLHF. CDR3 coding DNA: TGTGCCAGCAGCTTGGCCGGGGCAAATTCACCCCTCCACTTT. The gene calls are TRBV5-4 and TRBJ1-6; tentative D call: TRBD1 (5 bases). Trimming stripped 0 bases from V and 7 bases from J, with 8 bases between. This CDR3 spans 14 amino acids. Germline V gives CDR1 SGHNT, CDR2 YYREEE (reference sequence).

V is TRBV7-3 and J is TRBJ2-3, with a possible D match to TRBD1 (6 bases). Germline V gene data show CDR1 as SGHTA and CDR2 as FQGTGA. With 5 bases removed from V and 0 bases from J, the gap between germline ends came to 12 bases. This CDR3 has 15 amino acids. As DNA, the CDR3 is TGTGCCAGCAGCCCTCAGGGGTTTAGCACAGATACGCAGTATTTT. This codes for CASSPQGFSTDTQYF.

CDR3 sequence (DNA): TGTGCCTGGAGTACGGGACAGGGAGGAGGCTACACCTTC. Its translation: CAWSTGQGGGYTF. V is TRBV30 and J is TRBJ1-2; TRBD1 matches at 9 bases. CDR3 size: 13 residues. Germline CDR1 and CDR2: GTSNPN and SVGIG (reference sequence). V was clipped by 2 bases and J by 8 bases; unmatched bases: 6.

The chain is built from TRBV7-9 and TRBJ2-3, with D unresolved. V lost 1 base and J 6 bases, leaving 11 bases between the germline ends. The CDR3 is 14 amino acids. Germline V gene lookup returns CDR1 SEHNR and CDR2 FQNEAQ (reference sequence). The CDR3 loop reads CASSLVGSLDTQYF. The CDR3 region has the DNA TGTGCCAGCAGCTTAGTCGGCAGTTTGGATACGCAGTATTTT.

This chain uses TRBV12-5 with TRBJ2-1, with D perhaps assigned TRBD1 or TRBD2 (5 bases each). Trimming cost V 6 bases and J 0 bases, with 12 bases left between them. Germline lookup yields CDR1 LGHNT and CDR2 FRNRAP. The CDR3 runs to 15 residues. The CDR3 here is CASGRGVSSYNEQFF. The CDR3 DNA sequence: TGTGCTAGTGGCCGAGGGGTTAGCTCCTACAATGAGCAGTTCTTC.

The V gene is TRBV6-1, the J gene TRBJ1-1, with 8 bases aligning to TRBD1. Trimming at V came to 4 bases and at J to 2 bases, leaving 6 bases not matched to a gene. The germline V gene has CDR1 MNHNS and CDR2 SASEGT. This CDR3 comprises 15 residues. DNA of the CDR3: TGTGCCAGCAGTGCGGGGACAGGTCGAAACACTGAAGCTTTCTTT. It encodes CASSAGTGRNTEAFF.

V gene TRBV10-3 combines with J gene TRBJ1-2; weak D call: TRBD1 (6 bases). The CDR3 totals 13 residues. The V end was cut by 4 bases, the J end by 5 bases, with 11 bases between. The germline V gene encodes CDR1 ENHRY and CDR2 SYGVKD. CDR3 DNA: TGTGCCATCAGTGGACAGGAACTATATGGCTACACCTTC. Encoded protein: CAISGQELYGYTF.

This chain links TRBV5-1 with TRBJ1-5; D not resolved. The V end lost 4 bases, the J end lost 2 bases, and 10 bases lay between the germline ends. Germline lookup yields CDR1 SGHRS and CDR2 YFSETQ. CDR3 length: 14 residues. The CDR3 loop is CASSPGSGNQPQHF. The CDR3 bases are TGCGCCAGCAGCCCCGGTTCGGGCAATCAGCCCCAGCATTTT.